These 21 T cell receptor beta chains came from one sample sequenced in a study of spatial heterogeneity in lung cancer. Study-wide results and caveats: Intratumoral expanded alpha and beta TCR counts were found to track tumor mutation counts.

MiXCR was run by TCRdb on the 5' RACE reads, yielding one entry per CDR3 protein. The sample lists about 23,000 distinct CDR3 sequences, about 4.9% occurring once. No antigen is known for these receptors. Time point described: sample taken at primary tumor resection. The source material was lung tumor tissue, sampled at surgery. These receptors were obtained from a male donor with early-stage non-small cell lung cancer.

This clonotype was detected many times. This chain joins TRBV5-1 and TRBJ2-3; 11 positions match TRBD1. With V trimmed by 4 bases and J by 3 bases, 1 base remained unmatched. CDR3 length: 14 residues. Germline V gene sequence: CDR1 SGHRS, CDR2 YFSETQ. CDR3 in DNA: TGCGCCAGCAGCGGACAGGGGGCGACAGATACGCAGTATTTT. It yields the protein CASSGQGATDTQYF. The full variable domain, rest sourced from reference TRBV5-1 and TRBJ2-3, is KAGVTQTPRYLIKTRGQQVTLSCSPISGHRSVSWYQQTPGQGLQFLFEYFSETQRNKGNFPGRFSGRQFSNSRSEMNVSTLELGDSALYLCASSGQGATDTQYFGPGTRLTVL.

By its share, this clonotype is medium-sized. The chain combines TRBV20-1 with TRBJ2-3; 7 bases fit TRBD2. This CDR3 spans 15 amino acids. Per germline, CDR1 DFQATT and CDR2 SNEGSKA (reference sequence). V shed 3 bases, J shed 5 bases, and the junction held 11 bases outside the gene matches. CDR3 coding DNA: TGCAGTGCTAGCCTAGTAGCGGGTGCTGGAGATACGCAGTATTTT. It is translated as CSASLVAGAGDTQYF.

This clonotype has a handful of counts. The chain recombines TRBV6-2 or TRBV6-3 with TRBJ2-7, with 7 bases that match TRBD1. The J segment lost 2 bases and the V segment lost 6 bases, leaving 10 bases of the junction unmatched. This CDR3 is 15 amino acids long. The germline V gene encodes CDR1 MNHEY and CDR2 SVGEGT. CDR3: CASRAPPGQPYEQYF. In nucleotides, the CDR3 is TGTGCCAGCAGGGCCCCTCCGGGACAGCCCTACGAGCAGTACTTC.

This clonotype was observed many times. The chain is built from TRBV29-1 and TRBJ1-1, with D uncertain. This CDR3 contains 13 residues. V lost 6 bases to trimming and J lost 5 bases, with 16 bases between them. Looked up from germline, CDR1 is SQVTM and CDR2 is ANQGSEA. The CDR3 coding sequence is TGCAGCGTGGTACGGGATCCACGGACTGAAGCTTTCTTT. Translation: CSVVRDPRTEAFF.

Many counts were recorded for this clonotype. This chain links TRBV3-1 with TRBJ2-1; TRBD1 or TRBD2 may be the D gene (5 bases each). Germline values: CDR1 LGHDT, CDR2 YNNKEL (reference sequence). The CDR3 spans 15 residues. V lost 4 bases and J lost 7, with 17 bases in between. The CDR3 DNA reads TGTGCCAGCAGCCCTCGGATCGGGACGGATAATGAGCAGTTCTTC. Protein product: CASSPRIGTDNEQFF.

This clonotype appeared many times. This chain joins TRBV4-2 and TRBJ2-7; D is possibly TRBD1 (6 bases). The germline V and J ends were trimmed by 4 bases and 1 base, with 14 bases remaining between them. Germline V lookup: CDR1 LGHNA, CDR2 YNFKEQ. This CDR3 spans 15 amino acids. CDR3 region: CASSRERQASYEQYF. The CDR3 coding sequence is TGTGCCAGCAGCCGGGAACGACAGGCGTCCTACGAGCAGTACTTC.

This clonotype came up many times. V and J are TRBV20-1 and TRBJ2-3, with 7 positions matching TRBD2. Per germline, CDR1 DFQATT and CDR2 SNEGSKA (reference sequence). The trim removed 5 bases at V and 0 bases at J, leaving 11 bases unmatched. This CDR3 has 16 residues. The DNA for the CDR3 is TGCAGTGCTCCTCTGGGGGGGATTTCTAGCACAGATACGCAGTATTTT. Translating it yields CSAPLGGISSTDTQYF.

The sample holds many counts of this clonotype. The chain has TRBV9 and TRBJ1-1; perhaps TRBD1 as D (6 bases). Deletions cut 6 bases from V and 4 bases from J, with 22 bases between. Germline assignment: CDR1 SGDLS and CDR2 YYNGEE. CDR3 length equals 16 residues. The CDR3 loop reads CASTPGRGMGATEAFF. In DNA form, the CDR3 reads TGTGCCAGCACCCCGGGAAGGGGGATGGGTGCCACTGAAGCTTTCTTT.

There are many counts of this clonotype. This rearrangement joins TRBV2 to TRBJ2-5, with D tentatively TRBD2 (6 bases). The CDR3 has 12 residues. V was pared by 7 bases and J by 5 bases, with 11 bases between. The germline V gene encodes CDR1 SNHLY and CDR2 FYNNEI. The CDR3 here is CASIRGGETQYF. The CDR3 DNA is TGTGCCAGCATAAGGGGAGGCGAGACCCAGTACTTC.

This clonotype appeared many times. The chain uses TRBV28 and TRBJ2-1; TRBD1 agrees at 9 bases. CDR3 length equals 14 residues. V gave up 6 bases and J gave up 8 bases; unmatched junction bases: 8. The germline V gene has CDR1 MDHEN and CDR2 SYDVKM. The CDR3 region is CASRADRGIDEQFF. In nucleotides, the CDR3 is TGTGCCAGCAGGGCGGACAGGGGAATCGATGAGCAGTTCTTC.

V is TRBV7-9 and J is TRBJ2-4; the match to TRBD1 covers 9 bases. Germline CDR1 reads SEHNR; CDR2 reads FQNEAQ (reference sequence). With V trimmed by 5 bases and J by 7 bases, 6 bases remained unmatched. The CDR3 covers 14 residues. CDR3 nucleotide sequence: TGTGCCAGCAGCGCGGACAGGGGCGGGAACATTCAGTACTTC. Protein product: CASSADRGGNIQYF.

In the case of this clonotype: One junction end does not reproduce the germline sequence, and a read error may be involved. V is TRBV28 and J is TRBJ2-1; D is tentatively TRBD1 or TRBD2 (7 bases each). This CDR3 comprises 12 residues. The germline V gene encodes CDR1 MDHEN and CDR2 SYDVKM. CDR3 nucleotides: TGTGCCAGCAGTTTATTCAGGGGGAGGGTGCTCTTC. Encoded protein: CASSLFRGRVLF.

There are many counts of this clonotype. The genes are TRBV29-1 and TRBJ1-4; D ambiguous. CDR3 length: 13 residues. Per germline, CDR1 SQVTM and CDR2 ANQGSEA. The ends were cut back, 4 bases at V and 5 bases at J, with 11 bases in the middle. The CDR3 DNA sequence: TGCAGCGTTGGAAGAAGGATGAATGAAAAACTGTTTTTT. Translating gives CSVGRRMNEKLFF.

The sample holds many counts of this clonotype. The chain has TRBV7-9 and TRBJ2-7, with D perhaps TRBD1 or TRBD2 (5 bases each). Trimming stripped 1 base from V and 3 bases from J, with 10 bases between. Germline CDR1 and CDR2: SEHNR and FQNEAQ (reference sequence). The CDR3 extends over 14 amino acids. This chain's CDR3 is CASSLGGGGYEQYF. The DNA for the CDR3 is TGTGCCAGCAGCTTAGGCGGTGGGGGCTACGAGCAGTACTTC.

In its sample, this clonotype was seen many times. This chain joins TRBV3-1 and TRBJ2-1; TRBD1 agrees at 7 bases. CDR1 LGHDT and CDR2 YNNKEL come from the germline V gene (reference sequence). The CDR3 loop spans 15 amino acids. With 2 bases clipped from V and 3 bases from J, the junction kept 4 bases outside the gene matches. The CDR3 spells CASSQSGQHYNEQFF. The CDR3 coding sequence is TGTGCCAGCAGCCAATCGGGACAGCACTACAATGAGCAGTTCTTC.

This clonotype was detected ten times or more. The CDR3 here is CASKREGRETQYF. CDR3 in DNA: TGTGCCAGCAAGAGAGAGGGCCGAGAGACCCAGTACTTC. V gene TRBV28 combines with J gene TRBJ2-5; the D gene is possibly TRBD2 (5 bases). Germline loops: CDR1 MDHEN, CDR2 SYDVKM. The CDR3 runs 13 residues. V was clipped by 7 bases and J by 4 bases, with 13 bases between them.

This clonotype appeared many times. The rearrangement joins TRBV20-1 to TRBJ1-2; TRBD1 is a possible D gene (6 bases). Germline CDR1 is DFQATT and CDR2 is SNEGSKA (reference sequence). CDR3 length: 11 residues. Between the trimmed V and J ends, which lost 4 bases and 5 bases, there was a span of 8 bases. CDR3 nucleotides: TGCAGTGCTAACAGGGCTTATGGCTACACCTTC. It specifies CSANRAYGYTF.

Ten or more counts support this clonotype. The CDR3 region has the DNA TGTGCCAGCAGGCTAAGCGGGGAGGACACCGGGGAGCTGTTTTTT. Protein product: CASRLSGEDTGELFF. V is TRBV6-5 and J is TRBJ2-2, with 7 bases fitting TRBD2. V trimming: 6 bases; J trimming: 3 bases; junction bases outside the gene matches: 7. Germline V gene sequence: CDR1 MNHEY, CDR2 SVGAGI. CDR3 length equals 15 residues.

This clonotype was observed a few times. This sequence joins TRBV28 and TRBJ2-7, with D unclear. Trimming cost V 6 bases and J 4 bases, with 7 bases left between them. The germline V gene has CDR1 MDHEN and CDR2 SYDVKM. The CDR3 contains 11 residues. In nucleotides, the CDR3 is TGTGCCAGCAGAGACCGATACGAGCAGTACTTC. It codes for CASRDRYEQYF.

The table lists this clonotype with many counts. The CDR3 sequence: CSAPGQGADEQYF. Here the CDR3 DNA reads TGCAGTGCACCGGGACAGGGGGCAGACGAGCAGTACTTC. This sequence joins TRBV20-1 and TRBJ2-7; 12 bases fit TRBD1. V shed 6 bases, J shed 5 bases, and the junction held 5 bases outside the gene matches. Germline V gives CDR1 DFQATT, CDR2 SNEGSKA (reference sequence). This CDR3 is 13 amino acids long.

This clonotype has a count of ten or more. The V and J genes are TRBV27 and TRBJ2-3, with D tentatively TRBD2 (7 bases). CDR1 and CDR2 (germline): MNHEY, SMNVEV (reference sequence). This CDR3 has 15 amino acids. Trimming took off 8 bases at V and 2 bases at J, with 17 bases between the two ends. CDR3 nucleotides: TGTGCCAGCGGGTGGGGGGGCAGATTCACAGATACGCAGTATTTT. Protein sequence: CASGWGGRFTDTQYF.